This T cell receptor (beta chain) was sequenced for a study of cytomegalovirus exposure and HLA in healthy donors. The CDR3 runs to 13 residues. Germline CDR1 is SGHAT and CDR2 is FQNNGV. Points on this clone: An end of the junction differs from the germline gene, which may be a read error.

The PCR employed 60 Vbeta primers together with 13 Jbeta primers. Produced via immunoSEQ multiplex PCR; TCRdb's table is partial and in-frame only. Here the sample spans fewer than 200,000 clones, around 88% being singletons. This rearrangement joins TRBV11-2 to TRBJ1-1, with 8 bases lining up with TRBD1. Source material: PBMCs. The receptor was derived from a man aged 35-49 years in good health and CMV-seropositive. The CDR3 here is CASSLWTGKLTNF. The DNA of the CDR3 is TGTGCCAGCAGCTTATGGACAGGGAAGCTCACAAACTTT.